The rows below give T cell receptor beta chains drawn from one sample of a study of cytomegalovirus exposure and HLA in healthy donors. Generated by immunoSEQ multiplex PCR, the TCRdb table keeps only in-frame clones and is missing some. There are about 160,000 clones in the sample; roughly 87% occur only once, and 0.85% to 1% lies in the top ten. Sequencing was carried out using PBMCs. The receptors originated from a woman aged 25 to 39 in good health and CMV-seronegative. The CDR3 runs from the conserved cysteine through the conserved F or W. The D gene is left open where the match is weak. Part of the rows lack a size; the others show once, few, many or a class for expanded clones.

clone_size: few
j_call: TRBJ1-2
v_call: TRBV18
cdr3_length: 12
d_call: .
cdr3_nt: TGTGCCAGCTCACTCTCAGGGGATGGCTACACCTTC
cdr3_aa: CASSLSGDGYTF

clone_size: .
j_call: TRBJ1-3
v_call: TRBV6-1
cdr3_length: 15
d_call: TRBD1
cdr3_nt: TGTGCCAGCAGGACTGGGACAGGCTCTGGAAACACCATATATTTT
cdr3_aa: CASRTGTGSGNTIYF

clone_size: once
j_call: TRBJ1-1
v_call: TRBV12-5
cdr3_length: 15
d_call: TRBD1
cdr3_nt: TGTGCTAGTGGTACTCAGGGGGCTGTGGGGACTGAAGCTTTCTTT
cdr3_aa: CASGTQGAVGTEAFF

clone_size: .
j_call: TRBJ2-1
v_call: TRBV4-3
cdr3_length: 14
d_call: .
cdr3_nt: TGCGCCAGCAGCCCGCGACTAGGGGACAATGAGCAGTTCTTC
cdr3_aa: CASSPRLGDNEQFF

clone_size: .
j_call: TRBJ2-1
v_call: TRBV19
cdr3_length: 16
d_call: TRBD2
cdr3_nt: TGTGCCAGTAGTCTGCTAGCGGGAGGCCTCTACAATGAGCAGTTCTTC
cdr3_aa: CASSLLAGGLYNEQFF

clone_size: .
j_call: TRBJ1-1
v_call: TRBV7-9
cdr3_length: 16
d_call: TRBD1
cdr3_nt: TGTGCCAGCAGCTCCCGACAGGGGGCTCCGAACACTGAAGCTTTCTTT
cdr3_aa: CASSSRQGAPNTEAFF

clone_size: .
j_call: TRBJ2-7
v_call: TRBV9
cdr3_length: 16
d_call: TRBD2
cdr3_nt: TGTGCCAGCAGCGTAGCAGCGGGAGGGTCCCCCTACGAGCAGTACTTC
cdr3_aa: CASSVAAGGSPYEQYF

clone_size: .
j_call: TRBJ2-2
v_call: TRBV18
cdr3_length: 15
d_call: .
cdr3_nt: TGTGCCAGCTCACCTGGACTCCTTGGGACCGGGGAGCTGTTTTTT
cdr3_aa: CASSPGLLGTGELFF

clone_size: .
j_call: TRBJ2-7
v_call: TRBV6-1
cdr3_length: 15
d_call: TRBD1
cdr3_nt: TGTGCCAGCAGTGCTTCCCGGGACAGTCGCTACGAGCAGTACTTC
cdr3_aa: CASSASRDSRYEQYF

clone_size: .
j_call: TRBJ2-7
v_call: TRBV15
cdr3_length: 13
d_call: .
cdr3_nt: TGTGCCACCAGGGGGACTTCTTCCTACGAGCAGTACTTC
cdr3_aa: CATRGTSSYEQYF

clone_size: .
j_call: TRBJ1-2
v_call: TRBV7-8
cdr3_length: 18
d_call: TRBD1
cdr3_nt: TGTGCCAGCAGCTTAGGGTTAGGGACAGAACAAGCTAACTATGGCTACACCTTC
cdr3_aa: CASSLGLGTEQANYGYTF

clone_size: .
j_call: TRBJ1-4
v_call: TRBV5-4
cdr3_length: 14
d_call: TRBD1
cdr3_nt: TGTGCCAGCAGCCAGACAGGGGTAAATGAAAAACTGTTTTTT
cdr3_aa: CASSQTGVNEKLFF

clone_size: .
j_call: TRBJ1-6
v_call: TRBV7-8
cdr3_length: 13
d_call: .
cdr3_nt: TGTGCCAGCAGCTTAATTCTTAATTCACCCCTCCACTTT
cdr3_aa: CASSLILNSPLHF

clone_size: .
j_call: TRBJ1-2
v_call: TRBV5-4
cdr3_length: 14
d_call: .
cdr3_nt: TGTGCCAGCAGCACGGACAGATATTCCTACGGCTACACCTTC
cdr3_aa: CASSTDRYSYGYTF

clone_size: .
j_call: TRBJ2-7
v_call: TRBV7-2
cdr3_length: 14
d_call: TRBD1
cdr3_nt: TGTGCCAGCAGCTTAGGGACAGGGTATTACGAGCAGTACTTC
cdr3_aa: CASSLGTGYYEQYF

clone_size: .
j_call: TRBJ2-2
v_call: TRBV29-1
cdr3_length: 13
d_call: .
cdr3_nt: TGCAGCGTTGGGGTCGCGGAGCCCGGGGAGCTGTTTTTT
cdr3_aa: CSVGVAEPGELFF

clone_size: .
j_call: TRBJ1-5
v_call: TRBV7-9
cdr3_length: 13
d_call: .
cdr3_nt: TGTGCCAGCAGCTTAGATAACGACGCCCTAGTTCATTTT
cdr3_aa: CASSLDNDALVHF

clone_size: .
j_call: TRBJ1-4
v_call: TRBV5-1
cdr3_length: 14
d_call: TRBD1
cdr3_nt: TGCGCCAGCACCCCCACAGGGGGTCATGAAAAACTGTTTTTT
cdr3_aa: CASTPTGGHEKLFF

clone_size: .
j_call: TRBJ2-7
v_call: TRBV5-1
cdr3_length: 15
d_call: TRBD1
cdr3_nt: TGCGCCAGCAGCTTAACCGGGACAGGGGGCTACGAGCAGTACTTC
cdr3_aa: CASSLTGTGGYEQYF

clone_size: .
j_call: TRBJ2-5
v_call: TRBV27
cdr3_length: 15
d_call: .
cdr3_nt: TGTGCCAGCAGTCTGAGACACGGATTACAAGAGACCCAGTACTTC
cdr3_aa: CASSLRHGLQETQYF

clone_size: .
j_call: TRBJ2-5
v_call: TRBV6-5
cdr3_length: 14
d_call: .
cdr3_nt: TGTGCCAGCAGTTACTCGACCCTAGAAAAGACCCAGTACTTC
cdr3_aa: CASSYSTLEKTQYF

clone_size: few
j_call: TRBJ1-4
v_call: TRBV6-5
cdr3_length: 15
d_call: TRBD1
cdr3_nt: TGTGCCAGCAGTTATACGACAGGGACTAATGAAAAACTGTTTTTT
cdr3_aa: CASSYTTGTNEKLFF

clone_size: .
j_call: TRBJ2-1
v_call: TRBV18
cdr3_length: 13
d_call: TRBD1
cdr3_nt: TGTGCCAGCTCACCCAACAGGGGTAATGAGCAGTTCTTC
cdr3_aa: CASSPNRGNEQFF

clone_size: .
j_call: TRBJ2-5
v_call: TRBV2
cdr3_length: 16
d_call: TRBD1
cdr3_nt: TGTGCCAGCAGCCAAACGCGAGGACAGGGACGGGAGACCCAGTACTTC
cdr3_aa: CASSQTRGQGRETQYF

clone_size: .
j_call: TRBJ1-1
v_call: TRBV27
cdr3_length: 14
d_call: .
cdr3_nt: TGTGCCAGCAGTTTTGGCGGGGGGCACACTGAAGCTTTCTTT
cdr3_aa: CASSFGGGHTEAFF

clone_size: .
j_call: TRBJ1-2
v_call: TRBV11-2
cdr3_length: 15
d_call: TRBD1
cdr3_nt: TGTGCCAGCAGCTTTTGGGACAGCAACCTAGATGGCTACACCTTC
cdr3_aa: CASSFWDSNLDGYTF

clone_size: .
j_call: TRBJ2-7
v_call: TRBV19
cdr3_length: 16
d_call: .
cdr3_nt: TGTGCCAGTAGTATCGCCCCCGGGGGAGGCCCCTACGAGCAGTACTTC
cdr3_aa: CASSIAPGGGPYEQYF

clone_size: .
j_call: TRBJ1-3
v_call: TRBV14
cdr3_length: 15
d_call: TRBD1
cdr3_nt: TGTGCCAGCCAATTAACAGGGGCAGCTGGAAACACCATGTATTTT
cdr3_aa: CASQLTGAAGNTMYF

clone_size: .
j_call: TRBJ1-3
v_call: TRBV28
cdr3_length: 14
d_call: .
cdr3_nt: TGTGCCAGCAAGGAGGGGTCAACTGGAAACACCATATATTTT
cdr3_aa: CASKEGSTGNTIYF

clone_size: .
j_call: TRBJ2-3
v_call: TRBV4-3
cdr3_length: 16
d_call: TRBD2
cdr3_nt: TGCGCCAGCAGCCAAGCTAATAGCGGGGGTGGAGATACGCAGTATTTT
cdr3_aa: CASSQANSGGGDTQYF

clone_size: .
j_call: TRBJ2-7
v_call: TRBV5-1
cdr3_length: 17
d_call: TRBD2
cdr3_nt: TGCGCCAGCAGCTTGGGGTCCCCAGCGGGGGGCGCGTACGAGCAGTACTTC
cdr3_aa: CASSLGSPAGGAYEQYF

clone_size: .
j_call: TRBJ1-2
v_call: TRBV19
cdr3_length: 14
d_call: TRBD1
cdr3_nt: TGTGCCACCAGATCACAGGGGACTAACTATGGCTACACCTTC
cdr3_aa: CATRSQGTNYGYTF

clone_size: .
j_call: TRBJ2-5
v_call: TRBV5-1
cdr3_length: 12
d_call: .
cdr3_nt: TGCGCCAGCAGCACCGGTGAGTGGACCCAGTACTTC
cdr3_aa: CASSTGEWTQYF

clone_size: .
j_call: TRBJ2-7
v_call: TRBV27
cdr3_length: 14
d_call: .
cdr3_nt: TGTGCCAGCAGCCGAGGGGGGAGGGTCCACGAGCAGTACTTC
cdr3_aa: CASSRGGRVHEQYF

clone_size: few
j_call: TRBJ1-4
v_call: TRBV5-6
cdr3_length: 16
d_call: .
cdr3_nt: TGTGCCAGCAGCTTGGGTAGGCCCGCGGCTAATGAAAAACTGTTTTTT
cdr3_aa: CASSLGRPAANEKLFF

clone_size: .
j_call: TRBJ2-2
v_call: TRBV18
cdr3_length: 16
d_call: TRBD2
cdr3_nt: TGTGCCAGCTCACCGCCGGGACTAGTTCAGACCGGGGAGCTGTTTTTT
cdr3_aa: CASSPPGLVQTGELFF

clone_size: .
j_call: TRBJ1-4
v_call: TRBV19
cdr3_length: 16
d_call: .
cdr3_nt: TGTGCCAGTAGTGTGGGCCTTTATTCAACTAATGAAAAACTGTTTTTT
cdr3_aa: CASSVGLYSTNEKLFF

clone_size: .
j_call: TRBJ2-7
v_call: TRBV9
cdr3_length: 14
d_call: TRBD1
cdr3_nt: TGTGCCAGCAGCGTAGGGGACAGGGGGAACGAGCAGTACTTC
cdr3_aa: CASSVGDRGNEQYF

clone_size: once
j_call: TRBJ2-3
v_call: TRBV5-1
cdr3_length: 14
d_call: TRBD2
cdr3_nt: TGCGCCAGCAGCGGGGGGGTGGTCACAGATACGCAGTATTTT
cdr3_aa: CASSGGVVTDTQYF

clone_size: .
j_call: TRBJ2-1
v_call: TRBV7-2
cdr3_length: 17
d_call: TRBD1
cdr3_nt: TGTGCCAGCAGCGCCCAGGGGTCAGGGGGCAAGTCCAATGAGCAGTTCTTC
cdr3_aa: CASSAQGSGGKSNEQFF

clone_size: once
j_call: TRBJ2-2
v_call: TRBV10-1
cdr3_length: 15
d_call: TRBD1
cdr3_nt: TGCGCCAGCAGTGATTCGGGACAGGTCACCGGGGAGCTGTTTTTT
cdr3_aa: CASSDSGQVTGELFF

clone_size: .
j_call: TRBJ2-7
v_call: TRBV14
cdr3_length: 18
d_call: TRBD1
cdr3_nt: TGTGCCAGCAGCCAACGAAGACAGGGGATTCGGATAAGCTACGAGCAGTACTTC
cdr3_aa: CASSQRRQGIRISYEQYF

clone_size: .
j_call: TRBJ2-5
v_call: TRBV10-2
cdr3_length: 13
d_call: .
cdr3_nt: TGCGCCAGCAAGGCAGGGGTCCAAGAGACCCAGTACTTC
cdr3_aa: CASKAGVQETQYF

clone_size: .
j_call: TRBJ1-1
v_call: TRBV30
cdr3_length: 14
d_call: TRBD1
cdr3_nt: TGTGCCTGGAGCCCCGGACAGGGGCGCACTGAAGCTTTCTTT
cdr3_aa: CAWSPGQGRTEAFF

clone_size: .
j_call: TRBJ2-7
v_call: TRBV4-2
cdr3_length: 15
d_call: TRBD2
cdr3_nt: TGTGCCAGCAGCCAAGTTTCACTAGCGGGAGGCGAGCAGTACTTC
cdr3_aa: CASSQVSLAGGEQYF

clone_size: .
j_call: TRBJ2-2
v_call: TRBV19
cdr3_length: 15
d_call: TRBD2
cdr3_nt: TGTGCCAGTAGTACCCTAGCGGGAGTGGTCGGGGAGCTGTTTTTT
cdr3_aa: CASSTLAGVVGELFF

clone_size: .
j_call: TRBJ1-5
v_call: TRBV19
cdr3_length: 12
d_call: .
cdr3_nt: TGTGCCAGTACGATACTAAATCAGCCCCAGCATTTT
cdr3_aa: CASTILNQPQHF

clone_size: .
j_call: TRBJ1-1
v_call: TRBV9
cdr3_length: 13
d_call: .
cdr3_nt: TGTGCCAGCAGCGTAGGAGGCGGGACTAAAGCTTTCTTT
cdr3_aa: CASSVGGGTKAFF

clone_size: .
j_call: TRBJ2-3
v_call: TRBV14
cdr3_length: 14
d_call: TRBD2
cdr3_nt: TGTGCCAGCAGCAGCGGGAGGAGGACAGATACGCAGTATTTT
cdr3_aa: CASSSGRRTDTQYF

clone_size: .
j_call: TRBJ1-6
v_call: TRBV2
cdr3_length: 14
d_call: TRBD1
cdr3_nt: TGTGCCAGCAGTGAATGGGACAGGGCGGCACCCCTCCACTTT
cdr3_aa: CASSEWDRAAPLHF

clone_size: .
j_call: TRBJ2-1
v_call: TRBV19
cdr3_length: 15
d_call: .
cdr3_nt: TGTGCCAGTAGTATAGCGACAAGCTCCTACAATGAGCAGTTCTTC
cdr3_aa: CASSIATSSYNEQFF

clone_size: once
j_call: TRBJ2-7
v_call: TRBV6-5
cdr3_length: 15
d_call: .
cdr3_nt: TGTGCCAGCAGTTATGAGAGGGAGAGCTCCTACGAGCAGTACTTC
cdr3_aa: CASSYERESSYEQYF

clone_size: .
j_call: TRBJ2-1
v_call: TRBV7-9
cdr3_length: 11
d_call: .
cdr3_nt: TGTGCCAGCAGCTTAGTGAGTGAGCAGTTCTTC
cdr3_aa: CASSLVSEQFF

clone_size: .
j_call: TRBJ2-7
v_call: TRBV10-1
cdr3_length: 15
d_call: .
cdr3_nt: TGCGCCAGCAGTGATTCCCCGGCGGCCACCTACGAGCAGTACTTC
cdr3_aa: CASSDSPAATYEQYF

clone_size: .
j_call: TRBJ2-2
v_call: TRBV19
cdr3_length: 16
d_call: TRBD2
cdr3_nt: TGTGCCAGTAGTAGACGACTAGCAGTAGACACCGGGGAGCTGTTTTTT
cdr3_aa: CASSRRLAVDTGELFF